This T cell receptor (beta chain) was documented in a study of blood T cell repertoires in COVID-19. Patients in Seattle were enrolled during active infection, then followed longitudinally. The CDR3 has 14 residues. V was shortened by 7 bases and J by 1 base, with 11 bases between the two germline ends. Germline loops: CDR1 SGHRS, CDR2 YFSETQ. Data came from immunoSEQ multiplex PCR; TCRdb stores just in-frame clones and leaves some out. The table has about 48,000 clones, about nine tenths seen once; the top ten hold less than 3%. The chain carries TRBV5-1 and TRBJ1-4; no firm D call. This clonotype was obtained from an elderly woman with COVID-19, enrolled during active disease. Sequenced sample: peripheral blood. The CDR3 bases are TGCGCCAGCCATCCAGGTCTAACTAATGAAAAACTGTTTTTT. This codes for CASHPGLTNEKLFF.